These T cell receptor beta chains were read from a single sample in a study of blood T cell repertoires in COVID-19. TCRdb keeps only in-frame clones here, not all; method: immunoSEQ multiplex PCR. The sample holds 270,000 or so clones, more than 85% seen once. Sequencing was done on a sample of peripheral blood. Source of these receptors: a man aged 35 to 55 with acute or convalescent COVID-19. Both conserved end residues are part of each CDR3. D genes are given only for firm matches. Rows give clone size only sometimes, using once, few, many, or a class for an expanded clone.

>TRBJ2-3|TRBV5-1|TRBD1|-
CASSLVSGGKSDTQYF
TGCGCCAGCAGCTTGGTTTCAGGGGGCAAGTCAGATACGCAGTATTTT
>TRBJ2-7|TRBV11-1|-|-
CASSWGGSYEQYF
TGTGCCAGCAGCTGGGGAGGATCCTACGAGCAGTACTTC
>TRBJ1-1|TRBV11-2|-|-
CASSFSRPGNEAFF
TGTGCCAGCAGCTTCTCCCGACCGGGGAATGAAGCTTTCTTT
>TRBJ2-3|TRBV7-2|-|-
CASSLLGAHTDTQYF
TGTGCCAGCAGCTTACTGGGGGCCCACACAGATACGCAGTATTTT
>TRBJ2-1|TRBV20-1|TRBD1|-
CSARTAGGEFF
TGCAGTGCTAGAACTGCAGGGGGCGAGTTCTTC
>TRBJ2-7|TRBV6-5|TRBD1|-
CASSLNRGQDEQYF
TGTGCCAGCAGTTTGAACAGGGGGCAGGACGAGCAGTACTTC
>TRBJ2-3|TRBV10-3|TRBD2|-
CAISGYGGANTQYF
TGTGCCATCAGTGGGTACGGGGGGGCAAATACGCAGTATTTT
>TRBJ1-2|TRBV2|TRBD1|-
CASRRGQLTNYGYTF
TGTGCCAGCAGGAGGGGGCAGCTGACTAACTATGGCTACACCTTC
>TRBJ2-1|TRBV24-1|-|-
CATGPSASYNEQFF
TGTGCCACCGGACCTAGCGCCTCCTACAATGAGCAGTTCTTC
>TRBJ1-1|TRBV3-1/TRBV3-2|-|-
CASSHRAGGTEAFF
TGTGCCAGCAGCCATCGGGCGGGGGGCACTGAAGCTTTCTTT
>TRBJ2-7|TRBV29-1|TRBD1|once
CSVEGTGHDSEQYF
TGCAGCGTTGAAGGGACAGGTCATGATTCCGAGCAGTACTTC
>TRBJ2-3|TRBV12-5|TRBD2|-
CASGAGEWGHTQYF
TGTGCTAGTGGAGCGGGAGAGTGGGGCCATACGCAGTATTTT
>TRBJ2-7|TRBV5-4|TRBD1|-
CASSSGQGEAYEQYF
TGTGCCAGCAGTTCCGGACAGGGGGAGGCCTACGAGCAGTACTTC
>TRBJ2-1|TRBV7-3|-|-
CASSLTGGTVNEQFF
TGTGCCAGCAGCTTAACGGGCGGGACAGTCAATGAGCAGTTCTTC
>TRBJ2-1|TRBV19|-|-
CASSIVAARSSYNEQFF
TGTGCCAGTAGTATAGTAGCAGCCAGAAGCTCCTACAATGAGCAGTTCTTC
>TRBJ1-5|TRBV19|-|-
CASSIVGLPQHF
TGTGCCAGTAGTATAGTTGGCCTGCCCCAGCATTTT
>TRBJ1-3|TRBV11-2|-|-
CASSSGFTGNTIYF
TGTGCCAGCAGCTCAGGGTTCACTGGAAACACCATATATTTT
>TRBJ1-6|TRBV3-1/TRBV3-2|-|-
CASSQVRAGGPLHF
TGTGCCAGCAGCCAAGTAAGGGCGGGAGGGCCCCTCCACTTT
>TRBJ2-5|TRBV12-5|TRBD2|-
CASGLVRGGAETQYF
TGTGCTAGTGGTTTGGTACGCGGGGGGGCTGAGACCCAGTACTTC
>TRBJ1-6|TRBV11-3|TRBD1|-
CASSAMGQKDVDSPLHF
TGTGCCAGCAGCGCGATGGGACAGAAGGACGTTGATTCACCCCTCCACTTT
>TRBJ2-1|TRBV5-6|TRBD1|few
CASSSPGTGIDNEQFF
TGTGCCAGCAGCTCACCCGGGACAGGGATCGACAATGAGCAGTTCTTC
>TRBJ1-2|TRBV5-1|-|-
CASSLGDTPNYGYTF
TGCGCCAGCAGCTTGGGAGATACTCCTAACTATGGCTACACCTTC
>TRBJ1-5|TRBV7-8|-|few
CASSFHRDNQPQHF
TGTGCCAGCAGCTTTCACAGGGACAATCAGCCCCAGCATTTT
>TRBJ1-3|TRBV7-2|-|-
CASSPTGSTGNTIYF
TGTGCCAGCAGCCCCACAGGTTCCACTGGAAACACCATATATTTT
>TRBJ2-7|TRBV2|-|-
CASSEKVTGEQYF
TGTGCCAGCAGTGAAAAAGTCACAGGCGAGCAGTACTTC
>TRBJ2-3|TRBV24-1|-|-
CATSDLDGGTDTQYF
TGTGCCACCAGTGATTTGGACGGGGGCACAGATACGCAGTATTTT
>TRBJ1-2|TRBV4-1|-|-
CASSQDIGRGSSLANYGYTF
TGCGCCAGCAGCCAAGATATTGGCAGGGGCTCTTCTTTAGCTAACTATGGCTACACCTTC
>TRBJ2-7|TRBV5-1|-|-
CASSLATSPTQQYF
TGCGCCAGCAGCTTGGCCACAAGTCCAACGCAGCAGTACTTC
>TRBJ2-1|TRBV9|-|once
CASSVGMASYNEQFF
TGTGCCAGCAGCGTAGGCATGGCATCCTACAATGAGCAGTTCTTC
>TRBJ2-3|TRBV5-5|TRBD1|-
CASSPDRASDTQYF
TGTGCCAGCAGCCCGGACAGGGCTAGCGATACGCAGTATTTT
>TRBJ2-7|TRBV20-1|-|-
CSASPGLFYEQYF
TGCAGTGCTAGTCCAGGGCTATTCTACGAGCAGTACTTC
>TRBJ1-3|TRBV12-5|TRBD1|-
CASGSRTGVSGNTIYF
TGTGCTAGTGGTTCGCGAACAGGGGTCTCTGGAAACACCATATATTTT
>TRBJ2-1|TRBV6-5|TRBD2|-
CASAGGFYNEQFF
TGTGCCAGCGCGGGGGGGTTTTACAATGAGCAGTTCTTC
>TRBJ2-3|TRBV7-2|TRBD2|-
CASSMAGGTSNTQYF
TGTGCCAGCAGCATGGCGGGGGGGACCTCAAATACGCAGTATTTT
>TRBJ2-3|TRBV6-4|-|-
CASSREVADTQYF
TGTGCCAGCAGCCGCGAGGTGGCAGATACGCAGTATTTT
>TRBJ1-3|TRBV6-6|-|-
CASSLTESSGNTIYF
TGTGCCAGCAGTTTAACAGAAAGCTCTGGAAACACCATATATTTT
>TRBJ1-1|TRBV5-1|TRBD1|-
CASSSGATGGTEAFF
TGCGCCAGCAGCTCCGGGGCCACAGGGGGCACTGAAGCTTTCTTT
>TRBJ2-1|TRBV6-4|-|few
CASSATTVNEQFF
TGTGCCAGCAGTGCTACTACGGTGAATGAGCAGTTCTTC
>TRBJ1-2|TRBV5-4|TRBD1|-
CASSADRGANYGYTF
TGTGCCAGCAGCGCCGACAGGGGAGCTAACTATGGCTACACCTTC
>TRBJ1-1|TRBV6-1|-|few
CASSEQTTLPTEAFF
TGTGCCAGCAGTGAGCAGACAACACTTCCCACTGAAGCTTTCTTT
>TRBJ2-7|TRBV11-2|TRBD1|few
CASRQGATYEQYF
TGTGCCAGCAGACAGGGGGCTACCTACGAGCAGTACTTC
>TRBJ1-3|TRBV19|-|-
CASSTFTIYF
TGTGCCAGTAGCACATTTACCATATATTTT
>TRBJ2-7|TRBV10-3|-|-
CAISLRTEQYF
TGTGCCATCAGTCTAAGGACAGAGCAGTACTTC
>TRBJ2-2|TRBV19|-|-
CASSMARLNTGELFF
TGTGCCAGTAGTATGGCCAGGCTGAACACCGGGGAGCTGTTTTTT
>TRBJ1-2|TRBV24-1|TRBD1|-
CATSAGTGVPNYGYTF
TGTGCCACCAGTGCCGGGACAGGGGTCCCTAACTATGGCTACACCTTC
>TRBJ2-7|TRBV30|TRBD1|-
CAWSPYGTGLYEQYF
TGTGCCTGGAGTCCCTACGGGACAGGACTGTACGAGCAGTACTTC
>TRBJ1-1|TRBV14|-|-
CASSLYRGFDTEAFF
TGTGCCAGCAGCCTGTATAGGGGTTTTGACACTGAAGCTTTCTTT
>TRBJ1-3|TRBV4-2|-|-
CASSQDWGRARVGNTIYF
TGTGCCAGCAGCCAAGATTGGGGCAGGGCCCGGGTTGGAAACACCATATATTTT
>TRBJ2-3|TRBV9|TRBD1|-
CASSVAPGQGRGTDTQYF
TGTGCCAGCAGCGTAGCCCCCGGACAGGGGAGGGGCACAGATACGCAGTATTTT
>TRBJ1-3|TRBV29-1|-|-
CSVKTGPSSGNTIYF
TGCAGCGTTAAGACAGGACCTAGCTCTGGAAACACCATATATTTT
>TRBJ1-2|TRBV10-3|-|once
CAISGGSRDYGYTF
TGTGCCATCAGTGGCGGTTCTCGAGACTATGGCTACACCTTC
>TRBJ2-7|TRBV11-3|TRBD1|-
CASSLGPQGAYEQYF
TGTGCCAGCAGCTTAGGACCGCAGGGGGCATACGAGCAGTACTTC
>TRBJ2-3|TRBV13|-|-
CASSSPVQGTDTQYF
TGTGCCAGCAGCTCCCCGGTCCAGGGCACAGATACGCAGTATTTT
>TRBJ1-2|TRBV6-1|-|-
CASSEMRGRGYGYTF
TGTGCCAGCAGTGAAATGCGCGGCCGGGGCTATGGCTACACCTTC
>TRBJ1-6|TRBV6-5|-|-
CATTRAAEAPLHF
TGTGCCACCACGAGGGCAGCTGAAGCACCCCTCCACTTT
>TRBJ1-6|TRBV5-1|-|-
CASSSGWDSPLHF
TGCGCCAGCAGCTCAGGGTGGGATTCACCCCTCCACTTT
>TRBJ2-7|TRBV6-1|-|once
CASSDGGQSYEQYF
TGTGCCAGCAGTGACGGGGGGCAATCCTACGAGCAGTACTTC